This T cell receptor beta chain comes out of a study of T cell responses to AZD1222 COVID-19 vaccine. V was clipped by 0 bases and J by 2 bases, with 5 bases between them. CDR1 and CDR2 (germline): SGHRS, YFSETQ. The CDR3 is 13 amino acids. Libraries were prepared by immunoSEQ multiplex PCR; TCRdb keeps only in-frame clonotypes and omits some of them. Among about 120,000 clones listed, 75% to 95% were seen once. Study-level findings and limits: The donor group comprised mostly white British people and more females; the analysis possibly underestimated clonal diversity.

Turning to this clone: Its matching antigen is unknown. Other DNA variants within this sample encode the same CDR3.

The V gene is TRBV5-1, the J gene TRBJ1-2; the D gene is possibly TRBD1 (5 bases). Sequenced material: peripheral blood, taken on day 0 of AZD1222 vaccination. The sequence derives from an adult in good health. Here the CDR3 DNA reads TGCGCCAGCAGCTTGGAGGGGAACTATGGCTACACCTTC. Protein sequence: CASSLEGNYGYTF.